This T cell receptor beta chain was observed in a study of tissue T cells after allogeneic stem cell transplantation. Whole-study findings and limits: The patient cohort was small and clinically heterogeneous, with limited sampling depth.

A note on this clone: As yet, its antigen is unknown.

Germline trimming cut 2 bases from V and 0 bases from J; bases unmatched to any gene: 7. This CDR3 is 16 amino acids long. Germline CDR1 is SGHTA and CDR2 is FQGNSA. Assay: immunoSEQ multiplex PCR; the TCRdb copy retains only in-frame clones and omits some. The table shows 5,500 to 7,000 clones, with 50% to 70% occurring only once. The rearrangement joins TRBV7-2 to TRBJ2-7; 7 nucleotides match TRBD2. Sequenced material: tissue from the jejunum, taken at autopsy. This receptor was taken from a male donor at least 60 years old with lung cancer. As DNA, the CDR3 is TGTGCCAGCAGCTTAATGGGGGGGGTAAGCTCCTACGAGCAGTACTTC. It yields the protein CASSLMGGVSSYEQYF.